The entry below gives a single TCR beta chain sequence along with its context. Antigen specificity is unknown. This sample was taken from a study of OX40 agonist ivuxolimab in advanced cancers. Study at large: Melanoma, hepatocellular carcinoma, head and neck or renal cell cancer occurred in dose-escalation patients. Findings and caveats of the study: At 0.1-3.0 mg/kg, partial responders had clonal expansion among the lowest observed. Fewer expanded clones were found on average in CD4+ than in CD8+ T cells.

Using immunoSEQ multiplex PCR, the repertoire was profiled, and TCRdb retains in-frame clones only, with some absent. The data show about 99,000 clones, roughly 95% seen once. Germline CDR1 is LGHNA and CDR2 is YSLEER. V lost 3 bases to trimming and J lost 4 bases; unmatched junction nucleotides: 16. The CDR3 loop spans 18 amino acids. The sequencing used CD4+ or CD8+ T cells sorted from blood, collected in a trial of the OX40 agonist ivuxolimab. The chain recombines TRBV4-3 with TRBJ2-7; 9 bases fit TRBD1. This TCR derives from an adult with an advanced solid tumor such as melanoma, head and neck, liver or kidney cancer. CDR3 in amino acids: CASSQDRGGGQGTYEQYF. The CDR3 DNA reads TGCGCCAGCAGCCAGGACAGGGGTGGGGGCCAGGGGACTTACGAGCAGTACTTC.